Detailed here is one T cell receptor (beta chain). As yet, its antigen is unknown. This sample is drawn from a study of siplizumab effects on memory and regulatory T cells. Over a period of about six days at 37 degrees C, the mixed lymphocyte reaction cells were cocultured. Libraries were prepared by immunoSEQ multiplex PCR; TCRdb keeps only in-frame clonotypes and omits some of them. The table has over 10,000 clones, roughly 40% seen once. Whole-study results and caveats: Mappable alloreactive CD4+ clones averaged 68.8% Treg-derived with siplizumab versus under 30% in controls. The authors could not assign a naive or memory phenotype to roughly 80-95% of proliferating CD4+ or CD8+ clones. Some alloreactive sequences were traceable to unstimulated CD4+ memory cells, and siplizumab significantly reduced them.

Germline V gene data show CDR1 as ENHRY and CDR2 as SYGVKD. The CDR3 has 11 residues. With 10 bases removed from V and 0 bases from J, the gap between germline ends came to 6 bases. This chain links TRBV10-3 with TRBJ1-1; D unresolved. This receptor was obtained from a human donor in good health; the cells came from an allogeneic mixed lymphocyte reaction. Material: CFSE-low (dividing) CD8+ T cells sorted from an allogeneic mixed lymphocyte reaction. The CDR3 here is CATLMNTEAFF. The CDR3 DNA reads TGTGCCACGTTAATGAACACTGAAGCTTTCTTT.